These T cell receptor beta chains were read from a single sample in a study of T cells in Graves' hyperthyroidism and ophthalmopathy. In TCRdb, the multiplex PCR reads were re-called with MiXCR into one record per CDR3 protein. The repertoire consists of approximately 400,000 distinct CDR3 sequences, with 11% to 15% occurring once and the leading ten covering 11%. The sequencing sample was made of blood. The receptors were sampled from a woman aged 55-69 years with Graves' hyperthyroidism. Both conserved end residues are part of each CDR3. A D gene is named only where the DNA matches it firmly. The size of a clone is reported for some rows only, either as once, few or many, or as a class for expanded clones.

j_gene	v_gene	abundance	d_gene	CDR3aa	CDR3nt
TRBJ1-4	TRBV7-8	many	.	CASSLRTDEKLFF	TGTGCCAGCAGCTTACGGACAGATGAAAAACTGTTTTTT
TRBJ2-3	TRBV11-3	many	.	CASSRLGGRIDTQYF	TGTGCCAGCAGTAGACTGGGGGGGCGCATAGATACGCAGTATTTT
TRBJ1-4	TRBV27	many	.	CASSQHPGREKLFF	TGTGCCAGCAGTCAACACCCTGGCCGGGAAAAACTGTTTTTT
TRBJ1-6	TRBV12-3/TRBV12-4	few	.	CASRILGSPLHF	TGTGCCAGCAGAATACTGGGTTCACCCCTCCACTTT
TRBJ2-1	TRBV2	many	TRBD2	CASREGLAGDNEQFF	TGTGCCAGCAGGGAGGGACTAGCGGGAGACAATGAGCAGTTCTTC
TRBJ2-7	TRBV20-1	many	.	CSARERRTYEQYF	TGCAGTGCTAGAGAAAGACGGACCTACGAGCAGTACTTC
TRBJ2-2	TRBV7-4	many	TRBD2	CASSPGLAGRSTGELFF	TGTGCCAGCAGCCCGGGACTAGCGGGAAGAAGTACCGGGGAGCTGTTTTTT
TRBJ2-7	TRBV5-1	many	TRBD1	CASSFKTGGPFFEQYF	TGCGCCAGCAGCTTCAAGACAGGGGGACCCTTTTTTGAGCAGTACTTC
TRBJ1-5	TRBV4-1	few	.	CASSQEETNRGPNQPQHF	TGCGCCAGCAGCCAAGAGGAAACAAACCGAGGGCCCAATCAGCCCCAGCATTTT
TRBJ2-7	TRBV3-1	.	TRBD2	CASSSTSGRIYEQYF	TGTGCCAGCAGTTCTACTAGCGGGAGGATCTACGAGCAGTACTTC
TRBJ2-7	TRBV12-3/TRBV12-4	many	.	CASSFDFYEQYF	TGTGCCAGCAGTTTTGACTTCTACGAGCAGTACTTC
TRBJ2-7	TRBV6-1	many	TRBD2	CASHAGTSGSYEQYF	TGTGCCAGCCATGCCGGGACTAGCGGCTCCTACGAGCAGTACTTC
TRBJ2-5	TRBV20-1	many	.	CSARDLREREETQYF	TGCAGTGCTAGAGATTTACGAGAGCGGGAAGAGACCCAGTACTTC
TRBJ1-1	TRBV5-1	.	.	CASSLVFENTEAFF	TGCGCCAGCAGCTTGGTATTTGAGAACACTGAAGCTTTCTTT
TRBJ1-1	TRBV27	many	.	CASSSGRRPAAFF	TGTGCCAGCAGTTCGGGGCGGCGGCCTGCAGCTTTCTTT
TRBJ2-3	TRBV27	.	TRBD2	CASRRAGVTDTQYF	TGTGCCAGCAGGCGAGCGGGAGTCACAGATACGCAGTATTTT
TRBJ2-1	TRBV11-3	.	TRBD2	CASSLVSLAPYNEQFF	TGTGCCAGCAGCTTAGTTTCACTAGCGCCCTACAATGAGCAGTTCTTC
TRBJ1-6	TRBV4-1	.	TRBD1	CASSQIQGMPLHF	TGCGCCAGCAGCCAAATACAGGGGATGCCCCTCCACTTT
TRBJ2-7	TRBV11-2	many	TRBD1	CASSLGLGQGIHEQYF	TGTGCCAGCAGCTTAGGTCTCGGACAGGGGATCCACGAGCAGTACTTC
TRBJ1-4	TRBV2	many	TRBD1	CASSGQGREKLFF	TGTGCCAGCAGTGGACAGGGCCGTGAAAAACTGTTTTTT
TRBJ2-6	TRBV15	many	.	CATSLRGPSANVLTF	TGTGCCACCAGCCTCCGGGGACCTTCGGCCAACGTCCTGACTTTC
TRBJ2-7	TRBV6-1	.	.	CASGHPYEQYF	TGTGCCAGCGGACACCCCTACGAGCAGTACTTC
TRBJ1-6	TRBV20-1	.	.	CSAMLSYWEGGMNSPLHF	TGCAGTGCTATGTTAAGTTATTGGGAGGGAGGCATGAATTCACCCCTCCACTTT
TRBJ2-2	TRBV2	.	.	CASMGSGFFGELFF	TGTGCCAGCATGGGTTCGGGGTTCTTCGGGGAGCTGTTTTTT
TRBJ2-7	TRBV18	few	.	CASSPGEDGAGEQYF	TGTGCCAGCTCACCAGGCGAAGACGGGGCAGGGGAGCAGTACTTC
TRBJ2-7	TRBV11-2	.	TRBD2	CASSLSLAGEQYF	TGTGCCAGCAGCTTATCACTAGCGGGAGAGCAGTACTTC
TRBJ2-1	TRBV27	many	TRBD1	CASSLPGQGHNEQFF	TGTGCCAGCAGTTTGCCGGGACAGGGGCACAATGAGCAGTTCTTC
TRBJ1-1	TRBV5-1	many	TRBD1	CASSFQYRGENTEAFF	TGCGCCAGCAGCTTCCAGTACAGGGGGGAGAACACTGAAGCTTTCTTT
TRBJ1-2	TRBV3-1	many	.	CASSQGYRGSGYTF	TGTGCCAGCAGCCAAGGTTACCGGGGGTCTGGCTACACCTTC